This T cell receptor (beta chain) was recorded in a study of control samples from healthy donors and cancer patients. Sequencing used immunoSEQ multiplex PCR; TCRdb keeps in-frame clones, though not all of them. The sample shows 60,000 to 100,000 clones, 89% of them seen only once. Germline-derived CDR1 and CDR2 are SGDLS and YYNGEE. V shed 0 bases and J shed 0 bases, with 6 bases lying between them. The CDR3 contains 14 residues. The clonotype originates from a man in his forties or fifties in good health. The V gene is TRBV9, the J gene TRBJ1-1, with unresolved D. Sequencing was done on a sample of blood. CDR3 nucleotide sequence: TGTGCCAGCAGCGTAGGGTTCATGAACACTGAAGCTTTCTTT. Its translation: CASSVGFMNTEAFF. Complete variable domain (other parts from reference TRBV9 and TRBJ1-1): DSGVTQTPKHLITATGQRVTLRCSPRSGDLSVYWYQQSLDQGLQFLIQYYNGEERAKGNILERFSAQQFPDLHSELNLSSLELGDSALYFCASSVGFMNTEAFFGQGTRLTVV.